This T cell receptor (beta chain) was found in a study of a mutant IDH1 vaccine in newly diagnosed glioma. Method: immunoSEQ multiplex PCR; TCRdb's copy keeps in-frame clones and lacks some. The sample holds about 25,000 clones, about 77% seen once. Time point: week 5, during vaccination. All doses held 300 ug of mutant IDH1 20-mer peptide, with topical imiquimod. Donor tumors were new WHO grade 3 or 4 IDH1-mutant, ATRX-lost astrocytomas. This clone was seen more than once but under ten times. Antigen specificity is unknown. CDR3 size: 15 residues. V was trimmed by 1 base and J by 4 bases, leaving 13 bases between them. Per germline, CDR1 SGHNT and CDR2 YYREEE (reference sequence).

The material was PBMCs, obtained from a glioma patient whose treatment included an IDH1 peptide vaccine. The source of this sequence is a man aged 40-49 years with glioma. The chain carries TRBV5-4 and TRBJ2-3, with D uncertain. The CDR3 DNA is TGTGCCAGCAGCTTGTATTCTACCCGCGCAGATACGCAGTATTTT. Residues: CASSLYSTRADTQYF.